Shown below are 22 T cell receptor beta chains from a single sample sequenced in a study of OX40 agonist ivuxolimab in advanced cancers. The table came from immunoSEQ multiplex PCR; TCRdb's copy has only in-frame clones and leaves some out. The sample has 73,000 or so clones, 88% seen once. The source was CD4+ or CD8+ T cells sorted from blood, collected in a trial of the OX40 agonist ivuxolimab. These receptors all come from an adult with an advanced solid tumor such as melanoma, head and neck, liver or kidney cancer.

This sequence joins TRBV2 and TRBJ1-1, with TRBD1 matching 8 bases. The CDR3 runs to 15 residues. V was clipped by 5 bases and J by 1 base; unmatched bases: 6. CDR1 and CDR2 from the germline V gene are SNHLY and FYNNEI. CDR3 DNA: TGTGCCAGCAGTTCGCGACAGGGGCGGAACACTGAAGCTTTCTTT. This codes for CASSSRQGRNTEAFF.

The rearrangement joins TRBV19 to TRBJ1-5, with D uncertain. V was trimmed by 5 bases and J by 0 bases, leaving 5 bases between them. Germline V gene lookup returns CDR1 LNHDA and CDR2 SQIVND (reference sequence). The CDR3 is 13 residues long. The CDR3 loop reads CASSWDSNQPQHF. The CDR3 DNA is TGTGCCAGTAGTTGGGATAGCAATCAGCCCCAGCATTTT.

The rearrangement links TRBV5-4 to TRBJ2-3, with 11 nucleotides matching TRBD2. The germline V gene has CDR1 SGHNT and CDR2 YYREEE (reference sequence). J lost 2 bases, V lost 0 bases, and 2 bases had no gene match. The CDR3 extends over 16 amino acids. CDR3 region: CASSLVAGGNTDTQYF. The CDR3 DNA sequence: TGTGCCAGCAGCTTGGTAGCGGGAGGGAACACAGATACGCAGTATTTT.

The table lists this clone with a count of one. CDR3 sequence: CASSFLSGTDTDTQYF. The CDR3 coding sequence is TGCGCCAGCAGCTTCCTTAGCGGTACTGACACAGATACGCAGTATTTT. The chain carries TRBV5-1 and TRBJ2-3; tentatively, D is TRBD2 (6 bases). The germline CDR1 and CDR2 sequences are SGHRS and YFSETQ. This CDR3 has 16 residues. V was shortened by 2 bases and J by 2 bases, with 15 bases between the two germline ends.

In DNA form, the CDR3 reads TGCGCCAGCAGCTTGGGGGGGAGCTCCTACGAGCAGTACTTC. Encoded protein: CASSLGGSSYEQYF. The V call is TRBV5-1, the J call TRBJ2-7; perhaps D is TRBD1 or TRBD2 (5 bases each). The germline V and J ends were trimmed by 0 bases and 0 bases, with 7 bases remaining between them. Germline lookup yields CDR1 SGHRS and CDR2 YFSETQ. The CDR3 extends over 14 amino acids.

This rearrangement joins TRBV11-2 to TRBJ2-7; D gene ambiguous. CDR3 length equals 13 residues. Trimming pared 5 bases from V and 6 bases from J, leaving 14 bases between. Looked up from germline, CDR1 is SGHAT and CDR2 is FQNNGV. The CDR3 DNA reads TGTGCCAGCAGCCGAGTAGCAGGCACCGAGCAGTACTTC. It specifies CASSRVAGTEQYF.

The chain recombines TRBV11-2 with TRBJ2-1; 8 bases align to TRBD2. Germline loops: CDR1 SGHAT, CDR2 FQNNGV. The junction had 13 bases not matched to a gene; V was cut back by 5 bases and J by 7 bases. The CDR3 is made up of 16 amino acids. The CDR3, as DNA: TGTGCCAGCAGCCCCCCTAAAGCGGGAGACGGAAATGAGCAGTTCTTC. Translation: CASSPPKAGDGNEQFF.

The chain joins TRBV28 to TRBJ2-7; D is possibly TRBD1 (6 bases). Germline V gives CDR1 MDHEN, CDR2 SYDVKM. The V and J ends lost 6 bases and 4 bases respectively, with 7 bases between them. The CDR3 is 11 residues long. The CDR3 sequence is CASRGAYEQYF. The CDR3 bases are TGTGCCAGCAGGGGGGCTTACGAGCAGTACTTC.

The chain has TRBV6-6 and TRBJ2-7; D gene ambiguous. V dropped 6 bases and J dropped 3 bases, with 12 bases sitting between them. This CDR3 region has 13 residues. The germline V gene encodes CDR1 MNHNY and CDR2 SVGAGI (reference sequence). As DNA, the CDR3 is TGTGCCAGCAGGCTGGAGTTGGGCTACGAGCAGTACTTC. This sequence encodes CASRLELGYEQYF.

J is TRBJ2-6 and V is TRBV5-1, with D unclear. V lost 4 bases and J 4 bases, leaving 9 bases between the germline ends. This CDR3 is 14 amino acids long. CDR1 and CDR2 from the germline V gene are SGHRS and YFSETQ. CDR3 in amino acids: CASSPTQGANVLTF. The DNA for the CDR3 is TGCGCCAGCAGCCCGACTCAGGGGGCCAACGTCCTGACTTTC.

This chain connects TRBV10-3 to TRBJ1-5; D is perhaps TRBD1 (5 bases). The CDR3 spans 17 residues. The V end lost 6 bases, the J end lost 2 bases, and 20 bases lay between the germline ends. CDR1 ENHRY and CDR2 SYGVKD come from the germline V gene. The CDR3 here is CAISQNPSGSGNQPQHF. Here the CDR3 DNA reads TGTGCCATCAGCCAGAACCCCTCAGGGTCGGGCAATCAGCCCCAGCATTTT.

V and J are TRBV9 and TRBJ1-1; possibly TRBD1 for D (6 bases). With 4 bases removed from V and 6 bases from J, the gap between germline ends came to 16 bases. The CDR3 totals 14 residues. From germline, CDR1 is SGDLS and CDR2 YYNGEE. CDR3: CASSPRQVSAEAFF. CDR3 bases: TGTGCCAGCAGCCCACGACAGGTGTCTGCTGAAGCTTTCTTT.

The gene calls are TRBV2 and TRBJ1-5, with D hard to call. This CDR3 comprises 14 residues. Per the germline V gene, CDR1 is SNHLY and CDR2 is FYNNEI. The germline V and J ends were trimmed by 3 bases and 6 bases, with 12 bases remaining between them. The CDR3, as DNA: TGTGCCAGCAGTGACGGAACCTCGGGTCAGCCCCAGCATTTT. It is translated as CASSDGTSGQPQHF.

The chain combines TRBV5-1 with TRBJ2-2; no clear D. This CDR3 region has 15 residues. Germline-derived CDR1 and CDR2 are SGHRS and YFSETQ. V dropped 1 base and J dropped 5 bases, with 12 bases sitting between them. CDR3 amino acids: CASSLTPVATGELFF. The CDR3 DNA is TGCGCCAGCAGCTTGACCCCTGTGGCGACCGGGGAGCTGTTTTTT.

This clone was detected only once. The chain joins TRBV11-2 to TRBJ2-1; the D is unclear. With 5 bases removed from V and 3 bases from J, the gap between germline ends came to 8 bases. The CDR3 contains 13 residues. Germline-derived CDR1 and CDR2 are SGHAT and FQNNGV. The CDR3 protein is CASSLEYYNEQFF. The CDR3 region has the DNA TGTGCCAGCAGCCTGGAGTACTACAATGAGCAGTTCTTC. The full variable domain, with the rest looked up from reference TRBV11-2 and TRBJ2-1, is EAGVAQSPRYKIIEKRQSVAFWCNPISGHATLYWYQQILGQGPKLLIQFQNNGVVDDSQLPKDRFSAERLKGVDSTLKIQPAKLEDSAVYLCASSLEYYNEQFFGPGTRLTVL.

The rearrangement links TRBV27 to TRBJ2-5, with D maybe TRBD2 (5 bases). CDR1 and CDR2 (germline): MNHEY, SMNVEV (reference sequence). Trimming took off 6 bases at V and 8 bases at J, with 19 bases between the two ends. This CDR3 is built from 14 residues. This CDR3 reads CASRLDWGRGTQYF. The DNA of the CDR3 is TGTGCCAGCAGACTCGACTGGGGTCGGGGTACCCAGTACTTC.

The chain uses TRBV30 and TRBJ2-1; 10 bases are shared with TRBD1. Germline CDR1 and CDR2: GTSNPN and SVGIG (reference sequence). This CDR3 spans 13 amino acids. V shed 5 bases, J shed 9 bases, and the junction held 7 bases outside the gene matches. The CDR3 nucleotides read TGTGCCTGGGCCGGGACAGGGGTAAGTGAGCAGTTCTTC. Translation: CAWAGTGVSEQFF.

This clone was picked up one time. V usage is TRBV18 and J usage is TRBJ2-3, with D tentatively TRBD2 (6 bases). The CDR3 runs to 16 residues. Germline values: CDR1 KGHSH, CDR2 LQKENI. The V end lost 6 bases, the J end lost 4 bases, and 20 bases lay between the germline ends. The CDR3 DNA reads as TGTGCCAGCTCGCGTACGGAGGGAGGAGGGCCAGATACGCAGTATTTT. This codes for CASSRTEGGGPDTQYF. Full variable domain (outside the CDR3, taken from reference TRBV18 and TRBJ2-3): NAGVMQNPRHLVRRRGQEARLRCSPMKGHSHVYWYRQLPEEGLKFMVYLQKENIIDESGMPKERFSAEFPKEGPSILRIQQVVRGDSAAYFCASSRTEGGGPDTQYFGPGTRLTVL.

The genes are TRBV29-1 and TRBJ2-7; D might be TRBD1 or TRBD2, each matching 6 bases. The V gene's germline CDR1 is SQVTM and CDR2 ANQGSEA. The CDR3 length is 12 residues. V shed 3 bases and J shed 7 bases, with 13 bases lying between them. CDR3: CSVDGGSKEQYF. The CDR3 DNA reads TGCAGCGTTGACGGGGGCTCGAAGGAGCAGTACTTC.

The chain couples TRBV28 to TRBJ2-1; tentatively, D is TRBD2 (6 bases). The V gene lost 5 bases and the J gene lost 13 bases, with 15 bases spanning the gap. Looked up from germline, CDR1 is MDHEN and CDR2 is SYDVKM. CDR3 size: 12 residues. CDR3 nucleotides: TGTGCCAGCAGTCTACAGCGGGCCGAACAGTTCTTC. Its translation is CASSLQRAEQFF.

The chain has TRBV5-8 and TRBJ1-3; D is ambiguous. Germline V CDR1 and CDR2: SGHTS, YDEGEE. The ends were cut back, 3 bases at V and 0 bases at J, with 4 bases in the middle. The CDR3 contains 13 residues. CDR3 region: CASSSFSGNTIYF. The CDR3 coding sequence is TGTGCCAGCAGCTCCTTCTCTGGAAACACCATATATTTT.

CDR3 DNA sequence: TGCGCCAGCAGCCCGACGGGAGGGGGAACCGGGGAGCTGTTTTTT. Amino acid sequence: CASSPTGGGTGELFF. The chain employs TRBV5-1 and TRBJ2-2; 8 nucleotides match TRBD2. Germline V CDR1 and CDR2: SGHRS, YFSETQ. This CDR3 is built from 15 residues. Trimming took 4 bases from V and 5 from J; bases not matched to a gene: 7. Filled out from reference TRBV5-1 and TRBJ2-2, the complete variable domain reads KAGVTQTPRYLIKTRGQQVTLSCSPISGHRSVSWYQQTPGQGLQFLFEYFSETQRNKGNFPGRFSGRQFSNSRSEMNVSTLELGDSALYLCASSPTGGGTGELFFGEGSRLTVL.